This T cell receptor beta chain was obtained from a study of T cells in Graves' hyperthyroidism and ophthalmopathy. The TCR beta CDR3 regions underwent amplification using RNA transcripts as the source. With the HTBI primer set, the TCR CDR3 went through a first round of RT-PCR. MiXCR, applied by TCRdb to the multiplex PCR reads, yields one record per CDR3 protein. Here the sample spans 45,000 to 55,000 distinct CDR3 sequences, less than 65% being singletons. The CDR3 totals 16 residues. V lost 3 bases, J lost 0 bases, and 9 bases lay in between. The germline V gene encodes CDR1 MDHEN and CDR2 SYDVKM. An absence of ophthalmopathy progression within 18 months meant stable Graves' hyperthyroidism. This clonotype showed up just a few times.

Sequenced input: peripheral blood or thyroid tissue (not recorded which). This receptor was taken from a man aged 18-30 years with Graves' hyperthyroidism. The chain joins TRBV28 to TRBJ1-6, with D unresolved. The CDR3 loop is CASSFLPGSYNSPLHF. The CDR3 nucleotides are TGTGCCAGCAGTTTCCTTCCTGGCTCCTATAATTCACCCCTCCACTTT.